These 20 T cell receptor beta chains were all obtained from the same sample, sequenced in a study of shared clonotypes between healthy human individuals. The assay was immunoSEQ multiplex PCR, and TCRdb's table has in-frame clones only and misses some. The table records about 960,000 clones, approximately 80% of them present only once. The sequenced sample was memory CD4+ T cells sorted from blood. Described subset: CD45RA-negative fraction. The source of these receptors is a young man in good health.

The chain couples TRBV7-9 to TRBJ1-1; weak D call: TRBD1 (5 bases). The CDR3 extends over 13 amino acids. The germline CDR1 and CDR2 sequences are SEHNR and FQNEAQ (reference sequence). Between the trimmed V and J ends, which lost 5 bases and 1 base, there was a span of 8 bases. This CDR3 is CASSKQENTEAFF. The CDR3 bases are TGTGCCAGCAGCAAACAGGAGAACACTGAAGCTTTCTTT. The variable domain in full, with the rest retrieved from reference TRBV7-9 and TRBJ1-1, is DTGVSQNPRHKITKRGQNVTFRCDPISEHNRLYWYRQTLGQGPEFLTYFQNEAQLEKSRLLSDRFSAERPKGSFSTLEIQRTEQGDSAMYLCASSKQENTEAFFGQGTRLTVV.

As regards this clone: This CDR3 is also generated by other DNA sequences in the sample. This sequence joins TRBV7-2 and TRBJ1-1, with TRBD1 matching 8 bases. This CDR3 is built from 16 residues. J was trimmed by 0 bases and V by 4 bases; bases with no gene match: 7. CDR1 is SGHTA and CDR2 is FQGNSA in the germline V gene. CDR3 sequence: CASSSTGGMMNTEAFF. CDR3 coding DNA: TGTGCCAGCAGCTCCACAGGGGGGATGATGAACACTGAAGCTTTCTTT.

This chain connects TRBV7-2 to TRBJ2-7; D gene uncertain. The CDR3 sequence is 15 residues long. Germline V gene lookup returns CDR1 SGHTA and CDR2 FQGNSA. Trimming shortened V by 1 base and J by 1 base, and 11 bases separated the two germline ends. The CDR3 is CASSLDAGESYEQYF. The CDR3 DNA is TGTGCCAGCAGCTTAGATGCTGGGGAATCCTACGAGCAGTACTTC.

The chain has TRBV5-1 and TRBJ2-3; TRBD2 aligns across 12 bases. V was pared by 2 bases and J by 2 bases, with 3 bases of the junction left unmatched. Germline assignment: CDR1 SGHRS and CDR2 YFSETQ. This CDR3 has 16 residues. The CDR3 nucleotides read TGCGCCAGCAGCTTTGGACTAGCGGGGATCACAGATACGCAGTATTTT. Its translation is CASSFGLAGITDTQYF.

This clone came up many times. Other DNA sequences in the sample encode the same CDR3. The chain uses TRBV7-2 and TRBJ2-7, with 9 bases lining up with TRBD2. The CDR3 consists of 13 residues. Per the germline V gene, CDR1 is SGHTA and CDR2 is FQGNSA. V gave up 3 bases and J gave up 4 bases; unmatched junction bases: 1. Here the CDR3 DNA reads TGTGCCAGCAGCTTGCGGGAGGGATACGAGCAGTACTTC. Residues: CASSLREGYEQYF.

The J gene is TRBJ1-5, the V gene TRBV7-2, with a tentative D call TRBD1 (6 bases). Germline-derived CDR1 and CDR2 are SGHTA and FQGNSA. This CDR3 has 17 residues. Trimming removed 5 bases at V and 3 bases at J, with 20 bases between. DNA for the CDR3: TGTGCCAGCAGCAACCGCCCCAGAGGGGGTTCCAATCAGCCCCAGCATTTT. Its protein is CASSNRPRGGSNQPQHF.

To note about this clone: Other DNA sequences within the sample encode an identical CDR3. The chain uses TRBV5-1 and TRBJ1-1, with D perhaps TRBD1 (5 bases). The CDR3 is 15 amino acids. V was shortened by 4 bases and J by 0 bases, with 13 bases between the two germline ends. Germline V gene sequence: CDR1 SGHRS, CDR2 YFSETQ. In DNA form, the CDR3 reads TGCGCCAGCAGCCTACCGGGGACCATGAACACTGAAGCTTTCTTT. Translating it yields CASSLPGTMNTEAFF.

The chain employs TRBV15 and TRBJ2-7; 9 bases are a match to TRBD2. V lost 0 bases, J lost 4 bases, and 7 bases stayed unmatched. Germline CDR1 LNHNV, CDR2 YYDKDF (reference sequence). The length of the CDR3 is 16 residues. CDR3 region: CATSRDRNSGGYEQYF. The CDR3 nucleotides read TGTGCCACCAGCAGAGATCGAAATAGCGGGGGATACGAGCAGTACTTC.

This clone came up once. The chain uses TRBV11-2 and TRBJ2-1, with TRBD2 as a possible D gene (5 bases). Deletions cut 7 bases from V and 8 bases from J, with 18 bases between. Germline loops: CDR1 SGHAT, CDR2 FQNNGV. The CDR3 loop spans 14 amino acids. For the CDR3, the DNA is TGTGCCAGCACATCGTCAGGAGGAGGTCATGAGCAGTTCTTC. This gives the protein CASTSSGGGHEQFF.

This clone was observed a handful of times. The V gene is TRBV7-2, the J gene TRBJ2-3; a possible D gene is TRBD1 (5 bases). This CDR3 has 13 residues. Deletions cut 5 bases from V and 8 bases from J, with 14 bases between. CDR1 and CDR2 from the germline V gene are SGHTA and FQGNSA. The chain's CDR3 is CASSLGASPTQYF. DNA for the CDR3: TGTGCCAGCAGCCTAGGGGCTTCTCCTACGCAGTATTTT.

The chain joins TRBV23-1 to TRBJ1-2; D is ambiguous. TRBV23-1 is given ORF status, its function remaining uncertain. Trimming left V 3 bases short and J 0 bases short, with 8 bases between. The CDR3 consists of 14 residues. The CDR3 nucleotides read TGCGCCAGCAGTCAGAACCGAACTAACTATGGCTACACCTTC. Translating it yields CASSQNRTNYGYTF.

The chain employs TRBV28 and TRBJ2-3; D gene uncertain. This CDR3 spans 12 amino acids. Trimming left V 8 bases short and J 4 bases short, with 10 bases between. Germline-derived CDR1 and CDR2 are MDHEN and SYDVKM. The CDR3 region has the DNA TGTGCCAGCCTGGCGTTTCCAGATACGCAGTATTTT. Encoded protein: CASLAFPDTQYF.

This sequence joins TRBV10-3 and TRBJ2-7, with TRBD1 as a possible D gene (6 bases). CDR3 size: 17 residues. The V gene's germline CDR1 is ENHRY and CDR2 SYGVKD. The V gene lost 5 bases and the J gene lost 1 base, with 21 bases spanning the gap. The DNA of the CDR3 is TGTGCCATCAGTTCGGGACAAGGCCCGATCCGGTCCTACGAGCAGTACTTC. The encoded protein is CAISSGQGPIRSYEQYF.

V usage is TRBV11-3 and J usage is TRBJ2-7, with D maybe TRBD1 (6 bases). With 5 bases removed from V and 6 bases from J, the gap between germline ends came to 14 bases. From germline, CDR1 is SGHNT and CDR2 YENEEA. The CDR3 is 13 amino acids. The DNA for the CDR3 is TGTGCCAGCAGCAGAGAACAGGGCTCCGAGCAGTACTTC. It is translated as CASSREQGSEQYF. Using reference TRBV11-3 and TRBJ2-7 for the parts outside the CDR3, the full variable domain is EAGVVQSPRYKIIEKKQPVAFWCNPISGHNTLYWYLQNLGQGPELLIRYENEEAVDDSQLPKDRFSAERLKGVDSTLKIQPAELGDSAVYLCASSREQGSEQYFGPGTRLTVT.

This clone was seen a few times. DNA for the CDR3: TGCGCCAGCAGCGGGAACGGGGCCTTTTACGAGCAGTACTTC. Translated, it gives CASSGNGAFYEQYF. The V call is TRBV5-1, the J call TRBJ2-7, with D perhaps given as TRBD1 or TRBD2 (5 bases each). Trimming took 4 bases from V and 4 from J, leaving 15 bases between them. Germline values: CDR1 SGHRS, CDR2 YFSETQ. CDR3 length: 14 amino acids.

The rearrangement joins TRBV11-2 to TRBJ2-7; D is unclear. This CDR3 has 14 amino acids. The germline V gene has CDR1 SGHAT and CDR2 FQNNGV. V was clipped by 5 bases and J by 2 bases, with 13 bases between them. CDR3 loop: CASSTGPVAYEQYF. The CDR3 DNA follows: TGTGCCAGCAGCACCGGACCCGTGGCCTACGAGCAGTACTTC.

The chain uses TRBV5-6 and TRBJ1-6; D may be TRBD1 (6 bases). Trimming took 9 bases from V and 10 from J, leaving 17 bases between them. Germline V CDR1 and CDR2: SGHDT, YYEEEE. The CDR3 covers 13 residues. This chain's CDR3 is CATQRGGGSPLHF. The CDR3 nucleotides are TGTGCCACCCAACGGGGAGGGGGATCACCCCTCCACTTT.

J is TRBJ2-1 and V is TRBV23-1, with a weak D call TRBD2 (5 bases). TRBV23-1 is classed as an ORF, of uncertain function. V was pared by 0 bases and J by 5 bases, with 14 bases between. The CDR3 spans 16 residues. The CDR3 nucleotides read TGCGCCAGCAGTCAATCGGGAACTAGGCGAAACAATGAGCAGTTCTTC. The encoded protein is CASSQSGTRRNNEQFF.

The genes are TRBV28 and TRBJ2-7; D unresolved. Germline V lookup: CDR1 MDHEN, CDR2 SYDVKM. The CDR3 runs 11 residues. CDR3 region: CATLSPYEQYF. DNA for the CDR3: TGTGCTACCCTCAGCCCCTACGAGCAGTACTTC.

J is TRBJ1-4 and V is TRBV28; no clear D. The CDR3 totals 13 residues. Trimming took off 5 bases at V and 4 bases at J, with 8 bases between the two ends. The germline gives CDR1 MDHEN, CDR2 SYDVKM. The CDR3 coding sequence is TGTGCCAGCAGTAGCCGGTTTAATGAAAAACTGTTTTTT. Translating it yields CASSSRFNEKLFF.